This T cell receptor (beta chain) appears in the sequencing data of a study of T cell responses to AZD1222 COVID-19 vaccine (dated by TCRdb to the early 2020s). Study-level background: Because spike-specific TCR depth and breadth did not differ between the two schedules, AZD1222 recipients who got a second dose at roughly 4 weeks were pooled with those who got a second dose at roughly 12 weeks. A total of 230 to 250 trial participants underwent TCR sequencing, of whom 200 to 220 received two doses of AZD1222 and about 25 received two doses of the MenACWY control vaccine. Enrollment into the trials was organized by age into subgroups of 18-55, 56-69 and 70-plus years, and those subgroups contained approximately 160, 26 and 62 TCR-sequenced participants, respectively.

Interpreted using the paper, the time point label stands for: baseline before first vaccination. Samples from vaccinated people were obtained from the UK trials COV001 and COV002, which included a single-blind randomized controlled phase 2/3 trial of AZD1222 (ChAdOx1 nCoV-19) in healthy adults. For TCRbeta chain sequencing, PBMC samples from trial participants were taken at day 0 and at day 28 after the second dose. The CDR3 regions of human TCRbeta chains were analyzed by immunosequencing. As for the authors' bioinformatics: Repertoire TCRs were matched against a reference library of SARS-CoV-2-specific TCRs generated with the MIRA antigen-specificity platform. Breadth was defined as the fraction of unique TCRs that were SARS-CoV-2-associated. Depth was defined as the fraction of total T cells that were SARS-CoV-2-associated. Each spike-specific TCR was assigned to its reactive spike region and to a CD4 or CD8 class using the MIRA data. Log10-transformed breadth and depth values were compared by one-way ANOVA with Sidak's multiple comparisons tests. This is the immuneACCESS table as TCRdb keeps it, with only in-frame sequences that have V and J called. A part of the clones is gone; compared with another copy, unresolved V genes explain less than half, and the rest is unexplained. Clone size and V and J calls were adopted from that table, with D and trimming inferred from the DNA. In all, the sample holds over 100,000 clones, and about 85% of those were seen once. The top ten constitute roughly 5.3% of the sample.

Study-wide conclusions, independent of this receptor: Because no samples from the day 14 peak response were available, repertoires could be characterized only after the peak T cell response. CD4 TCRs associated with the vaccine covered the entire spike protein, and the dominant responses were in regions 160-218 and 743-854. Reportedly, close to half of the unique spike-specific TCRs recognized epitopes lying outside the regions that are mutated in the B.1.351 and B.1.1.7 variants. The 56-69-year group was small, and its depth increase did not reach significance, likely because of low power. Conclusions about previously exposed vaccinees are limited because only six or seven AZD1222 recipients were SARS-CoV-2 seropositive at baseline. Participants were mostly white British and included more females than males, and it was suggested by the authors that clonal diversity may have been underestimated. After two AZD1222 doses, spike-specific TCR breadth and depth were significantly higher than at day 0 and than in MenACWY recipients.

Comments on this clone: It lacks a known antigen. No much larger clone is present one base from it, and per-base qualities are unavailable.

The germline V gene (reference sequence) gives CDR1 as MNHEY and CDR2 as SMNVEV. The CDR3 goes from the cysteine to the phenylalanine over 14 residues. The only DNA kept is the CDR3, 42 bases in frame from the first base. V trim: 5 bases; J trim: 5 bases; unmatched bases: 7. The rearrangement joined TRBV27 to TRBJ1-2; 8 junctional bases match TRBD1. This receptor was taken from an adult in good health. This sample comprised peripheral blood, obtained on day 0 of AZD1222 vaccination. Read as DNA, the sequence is TGTGCCAGCAGTCCCAGGACAGGGTGGTATGGCTACACCTTC. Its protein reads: CASSPRTGWYGYTF.